One TCR beta chain is described in this entry. This specimen belongs to a study of blood T cell repertoires in COVID-19. Germline CDR1 reads WSHSY; CDR2 reads SAAADI. J was trimmed by 9 bases and V by 5 bases; bases with no gene match: 5. The CDR3 runs 14 residues. Measured with immunoSEQ multiplex PCR; TCRdb has only the in-frame clones, and not every one. The table lists around 170,000 clones, under 85% of them singletons. Participant reports of clinical history set cohort assignment. This sequence joins TRBV10-2 and TRBJ1-6, with TRBD1 matching over 9 bases. The sequence was obtained from a man over 45 who had recovered from COVID-19. The sample comprised PBMCs or T cells enriched from blood (not recorded which). The CDR3 here is CASSTGGSGSPLHF. In DNA, the CDR3 is TGCGCCAGCAGTACAGGGGGCTCTGGTTCACCCCTCCACTTT.